This T cell receptor beta chain was profiled in a study of cytomegalovirus exposure and HLA in healthy donors. V dropped 0 bases and J dropped 8 bases, with 16 bases sitting between them. This CDR3 comprises 16 residues. Germline V CDR1 and CDR2: MGHRA, YSYEKL. Primers included in the PCR were 60 Vbeta and 13 Jbeta primers. In the authors' workflow: In a later analysis, approximately 73 million unique TCR beta chains included roughly 11 million shared by two or more donors. The data were produced by immunoSEQ multiplex PCR, yet TCRdb's version contains in-frame clones alone and is incomplete. The V and J calls and the clone size are those of that table, but D and trimming were determined from the DNA. Counted here are 80,000 to 95,000 clones, more than 80% occurring once; the ten biggest clones make up 1.5% to 2%.

The chain employs TRBV4-1 and TRBJ1-4, with D perhaps matching TRBD1 (5 bases). Sample: PBMCs. The source of this sequence is a woman in her twenties or thirties in good health and CMV-seronegative. The CDR3 DNA follows: TGCGCCAGCAGCCAAGAGGGGTCGGGGGAACGCGAAAAACTGTTTTTT. It translates to CASSQEGSGEREKLFF.